This T cell receptor beta chain was captured in a study of response to subunit inactivated influenza vaccine. Study findings and constraints: The authors proposed limited new T cell recruitment per seasonal influenza vaccination.

Germline CDR1 reads MNHNS; CDR2 reads SASEGT. V shed 5 bases, J shed 8 bases, and the junction held 8 bases outside the gene matches. The CDR3 spans 13 residues. Using its own MiXCR run on the RT-PCR reads, TCRdb lists one record per CDR3 protein. In the table there are approximately 530,000 distinct CDR3 sequences, 13% of which are singletons. As regards this clonotype: Its antigen is unidentified.

Sequences were derived from PBMCs from blood, sampled 45 days after vaccination. V and J are TRBV6-1 and TRBJ1-2, with TRBD1 matching 7 bases. This TCR derives from a man aged 45 to 65 who received an inactivated influenza vaccine. The CDR3 is CASSRTGPQGYTF. The CDR3 region has the DNA TGTGCCAGCAGTCGGACAGGCCCTCAGGGCTACACCTTC.